This T cell receptor (beta chain) was recorded in a study of technical replicates of blood from several donors. This clone was seen more than once but under ten times. This table comes from immunoSEQ multiplex PCR, and its TCRdb copy is limited to in-frame clones, with some not included. The sample gives around 62,000 clones, 95% to 97% of which show up once; over 0.2% is in the top ten. CDR1 and CDR2 from the germline V gene are SGHRS and YFSETQ. This CDR3 spans 14 amino acids. Trimming cost V 4 bases and J 1 base; bases outside gene matches: 2. This chain joins TRBV5-1 and TRBJ1-1; 9 nucleotides agree with TRBD1. This TCR derives from a human donor in good health. The sample taken for sequencing was T cells isolated from PBMCs. The CDR3 nucleotides are TGCGCCAGCAGCCCGACAGGGGGGAACACTGAAGCTTTCTTT. Its protein product is CASSPTGGNTEAFF.